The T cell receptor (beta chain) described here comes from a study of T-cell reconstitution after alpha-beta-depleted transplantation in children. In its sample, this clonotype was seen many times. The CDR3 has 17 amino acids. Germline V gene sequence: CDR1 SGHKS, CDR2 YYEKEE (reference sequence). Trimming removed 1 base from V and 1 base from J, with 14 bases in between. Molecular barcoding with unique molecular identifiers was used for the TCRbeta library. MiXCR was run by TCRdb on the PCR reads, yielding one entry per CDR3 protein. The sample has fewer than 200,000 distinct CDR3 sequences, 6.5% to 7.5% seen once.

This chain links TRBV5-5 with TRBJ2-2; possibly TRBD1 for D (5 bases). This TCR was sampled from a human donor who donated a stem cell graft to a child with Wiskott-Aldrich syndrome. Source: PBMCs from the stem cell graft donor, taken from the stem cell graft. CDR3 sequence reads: CASSLLPQGWNTGELFF. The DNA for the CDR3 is TGTGCCAGCAGCTTGCTCCCCCAGGGTTGGAACACCGGGGAGCTGTTTTTT.